The table lists the clone carrying this TCR beta chain with many counts. This record belongs to a study of neurological immune-mediated disorders. The CDR3 covers 15 residues. In germline, CDR1 is SQVTM, CDR2 ANQGSEA. V trimming: 5 bases; J trimming: 1 base; junction bases outside the gene matches: 5. TCRdb analysed the 5' RACE reads with MiXCR anew, one entry per CDR3 protein. The data contain tens of thousands of distinct CDR3 sequences, less than 15% of them singletons. The sequencing input was PBMCs. This clonotype was obtained from a woman aged 50 to 60 in good health. This chain links TRBV29-1 with TRBJ2-5; 12 nucleotides line up with TRBD1. CDR3 protein: CSVLPGQGAQETQYF. The CDR3 DNA reads TGCAGCGTTTTACCGGGACAGGGGGCCCAAGAGACCCAGTACTTC.